A single sample gave rise to the 20 T cell receptor beta chains below, sequenced in a study of shared clonotypes between healthy human individuals. The assay was immunoSEQ multiplex PCR, and TCRdb's table has in-frame clones only and misses some. This table has 2.3 million or so clones, about 92% appearing once. The sequenced sample was naive CD4+ T cells from PBMCs. Subset described: CD45RA+ positively selected. The receptors shown here come from a man younger than 35 in good health. Some clones in this sample may be carry-over from other donors' samples.

V is TRBV28 and J is TRBJ2-1, with D maybe TRBD2 (5 bases). Between the trimmed V and J ends, which lost 8 bases and 7 bases, there was a span of 15 bases. This CDR3 contains 13 residues. Germline V CDR1 and CDR2: MDHEN, SYDVKM. For the CDR3, the DNA is TGTGCCAGCTGTACGGGAACGGGAAATGAGCAGTTCTTC. Protein: CASCTGTGNEQFF.

The table lists this clone with a count of one. The V gene is TRBV5-1, the J gene TRBJ2-7; D remains ambiguous. Germline V gene data show CDR1 as SGHRS and CDR2 as YFSETQ. This CDR3 comprises 14 residues. V was shortened by 3 bases and J by 0 bases, with 10 bases between the two germline ends. This CDR3 reads CASSSTAGSYEQYF. The CDR3 region has the DNA TGCGCCAGCAGCTCGACTGCCGGCTCCTACGAGCAGTACTTC.

The V call is TRBV7-3, the J call TRBJ2-3, with 9 bases that match TRBD2. The junction had 7 bases not matched to a gene; V was cut back by 5 bases and J by 4 bases. The germline V gene has CDR1 SGHTA and CDR2 FQGTGA. CDR3 length equals 15 residues. CDR3 bases: TGTGCCAGCAGCGGAGGGGGCGGGAGGGCAGATACGCAGTATTTT. Amino acids: CASSGGGGRADTQYF. Using reference TRBV7-3 and TRBJ2-3 for the parts outside the CDR3, the full variable domain is GAGVSQTPSNKVTEKGKYVELRCDPISGHTALYWYRQSLGQGPEFLIYFQGTGAADDSGLPNDRFFAVRPEGSVSTLKIQRTERGDSAVYLCASSGGGGRADTQYFGPGTRLTVL.

The chain couples TRBV5-4 to TRBJ2-7; D not certain. This CDR3 has 13 amino acids. Trimming cost V 4 bases and J 6 bases, with 14 bases left between them. In germline, CDR1 is SGHNT, CDR2 YYREEE (reference sequence). CDR3 bases: TGTGCCAGCAGCGAGAAAGTTACGGGCGAGCAGTACTTC. This sequence encodes CASSEKVTGEQYF. Combining the CDR3 with reference TRBV5-4 and TRBJ2-7 gives the whole variable domain ETGVTQSPTHLIKTRGQQVTLRCSSQSGHNTVSWYQQALGQGPQFIFQYYREEENGRGNFPPRFSGLQFPNYSSELNVNALELDDSALYLCASSEKVTGEQYFGPGTRLTVT.

The J gene is TRBJ2-6, the V gene TRBV7-6; D gene uncertain. Germline V lookup: CDR1 SGHVS, CDR2 FNYEAQ. The germline V and J ends were trimmed by 1 base and 0 bases, with 4 bases remaining between them. This CDR3 is built from 15 residues. CDR3 bases: TGTGCCAGCAGCTTAGTTCTCTCTGGGGCCAACGTCCTGACTTTC. It encodes CASSLVLSGANVLTF.

The V and J genes are TRBV9 and TRBJ2-7; 9 bases align to TRBD2. Unmatched junction bases numbered 6, after V lost 6 bases and J lost 2 bases. The germline V gene has CDR1 SGDLS and CDR2 YYNGEE. The CDR3 runs 14 residues. The CDR3 nucleotides are TGTGCCAGCACACGGACTAGCGCGGCCTACGAGCAGTACTTC. Translated: CASTRTSAAYEQYF.

J is TRBJ1-1 and V is TRBV29-1; D call uncertain. The CDR3 has 15 residues. V was shortened by 8 bases and J by 4 bases, with 23 bases between the two germline ends. Germline CDR1 and CDR2: SQVTM and ANQGSEA. The CDR3 DNA reads TGCAGCACAAGGACTTACCACGCCCGGGGCACTGAAGCTTTCTTT. It specifies CSTRTYHARGTEAFF.

To note about this clone: This same CDR3 is encoded by further DNA sequences in the sample. The gene calls are TRBV9 and TRBJ1-1; D is unclear. Germline loops: CDR1 SGDLS, CDR2 YYNGEE. V was shortened by 0 bases and J by 5 bases, with 8 bases between the two germline ends. This CDR3 spans 13 amino acids. CDR3 bases: TGTGCCAGCAGCGTAGCGCGGGGAACTGAAGCTTTCTTT. Amino acid sequence: CASSVARGTEAFF.

This chain uses TRBV27 with TRBJ2-7; D uncertain. Germline CDR1 reads MNHEY; CDR2 reads SMNVEV (reference sequence). This CDR3 region has 12 residues. V was cut by 2 bases and J by 1 base, with 3 bases left in between. As DNA, the CDR3 is TGTGCCAGCAGTTTAGAGTCCTACGAGCAGTACTTC. Translating it yields CASSLESYEQYF.

The chain carries TRBV2 and TRBJ2-7; 7 bases are shared with TRBD1. Losses at the gene ends were 5 bases for V and 4 bases for J; bases not matched to a gene: 14. Germline V gives CDR1 SNHLY, CDR2 FYNNEI. The CDR3 extends over 16 amino acids. The CDR3 region is CASSLTGTDLKYEQYF. The CDR3 nucleotides are TGTGCCAGCAGTCTTACCGGGACAGATCTAAAGTACGAGCAGTACTTC.

As regards this clone: At the DNA level, this CDR3 is encoded by other sequences in the same sample as well. The chain carries TRBV28 and TRBJ2-1; D gene ambiguous. Germline CDR1 reads MDHEN; CDR2 reads SYDVKM. V was shortened by 4 bases and J by 7 bases, with 5 bases between the two germline ends. The CDR3 sequence is 11 residues long. DNA for the CDR3: TGTGCCAGCAGTTCGAGGAATGAGCAGTTCTTC. Its protein product is CASSSRNEQFF.

CDR3 bases: TGCAGCGTTGAAGGAGGAGAAGATACGCAGTATTTT. It encodes CSVEGGEDTQYF. The chain recombines TRBV29-1 with TRBJ2-3; no definite D call. In germline, CDR1 is SQVTM, CDR2 ANQGSEA. The CDR3 is made up of 12 amino acids. V shed 1 base and J shed 5 bases, with 7 bases lying between them.

The chain employs TRBV27 and TRBJ2-5; the match to TRBD1 covers 8 bases. The CDR3 extends over 14 amino acids. CDR1 and CDR2 (germline): MNHEY, SMNVEV (reference sequence). Germline trimming cut 6 bases from V and 4 bases from J; bases unmatched to any gene: 7. The DNA of the CDR3 is TGTGCCAGCAGGCTACGGACAGGGAGAGAGACCCAGTACTTC. Its translation is CASRLRTGRETQYF.

The rearrangement joins TRBV30 to TRBJ2-3; D is undetermined. Trimming took 2 bases from V and 8 from J, leaving 14 bases between them. Germline V lookup: CDR1 GTSNPN, CDR2 SVGIG (reference sequence). This CDR3 region has 13 residues. CDR3 coding DNA: TGTGCCTGGAGTACGGACCCTCAAAGTACGCAGTATTTT. Residues: CAWSTDPQSTQYF. Together with reference TRBV30 and TRBJ2-3, the CDR3 gives the full variable domain: SQTIHQWPATLVQPVGSPLSLECTVEGTSNPNLYWYRQAAGRGLQLLFYSVGIGQISSEVPQNLSASRPQDRQFILSSKKLLLSDSGFYLCAWSTDPQSTQYFGPGTRLTVL.

The chain combines TRBV7-9 with TRBJ1-1, with D perhaps TRBD1 (5 bases). Germline V gene sequence: CDR1 SEHNR, CDR2 FQNEAQ (reference sequence). Trimming shortened V by 6 bases and J by 5 bases, and 16 bases separated the two germline ends. CDR3 size: 14 residues. CDR3 bases: TGTGCCAGCAGTCTCATTGGGGGGGTGACTGAAGCTTTCTTT. This sequence encodes CASSLIGGVTEAFF.

The V call is TRBV4-2, the J call TRBJ2-5, with 7 bases identical to TRBD2. V lost 4 bases and J lost 1; bases outside the gene matches: 6. This CDR3 is built from 15 residues. The germline V gene encodes CDR1 LGHNA and CDR2 YNFKEQ. CDR3 region: CASSRTSVPQETQYF. In DNA form, the CDR3 reads TGTGCCAGCAGCCGCACTAGCGTACCCCAAGAGACCCAGTACTTC.

The rearrangement links TRBV13 to TRBJ1-5; D perhaps matches TRBD1 (6 bases). V lost 2 bases and J lost 2, with 10 bases in between. The CDR3 is 15 amino acids. Germline values: CDR1 PRHDT, CDR2 FYEKMQ (reference sequence). The CDR3: CASSLRGGRNQPQHF. The CDR3 coding sequence is TGTGCCAGCAGCTTAAGGGGGGGACGCAATCAGCCCCAGCATTTT.

This chain links TRBV6-5 with TRBJ2-5; 8 bases are a match to TRBD2. V shed 7 bases and J 5 bases; nucleotides not matched to a gene: 9. The CDR3 covers 14 residues. The germline V gene has CDR1 MNHEY and CDR2 SVGAGI. The CDR3 sequence: CASTGGGIMETQYF. The CDR3, as DNA: TGTGCCAGCACCGGGGGGGGGATAATGGAGACCCAGTACTTC.

The chain couples TRBV2 to TRBJ2-1, with TRBD1 identical over 8 bases. The CDR3 contains 15 residues. Per the germline V gene, CDR1 is SNHLY and CDR2 is FYNNEI. With V trimmed by 8 bases and J by 5 bases, 11 bases remained unmatched. For the CDR3, the DNA is TGTGCCAGCCATGGAGGGACAGGATTGGACAATGAGCAGTTCTTC. As protein: CASHGGTGLDNEQFF.

This chain links TRBV5-4 with TRBJ2-5, with 8 bases identical to TRBD2. CDR3 length equals 14 residues. Germline CDR1 and CDR2: SGHNT and YYREEE (reference sequence). V was pared by 9 bases and J by 4 bases, with 11 bases of the junction left unmatched. The CDR3 DNA reads as TGTGCCATTGGGCGGGGACTAGAGGGAGAGACCCAGTACTTC. This translates into CAIGRGLEGETQYF.